The 27 T cell receptor beta chains below were found in one sample sequenced in a study of early T cells in non-severe SARS-CoV-2 infection. TCRdb ran MiXCR on the 5' RACE reads and lists one entry per CDR3 protein. The repertoire holds 40,000 to 60,000 distinct CDR3 sequences, with 6.2% as singletons. Sequenced here: whole blood, sampled at baseline. These receptors were collected from an adult who was a healthcare worker with PCR-confirmed SARS-CoV-2 infection or an uninfected control (not recorded which).

This clonotype was seen at least ten times. The V call is TRBV27, the J call TRBJ2-4; maybe TRBD2 (5 bases). CDR1 and CDR2 (germline): MNHEY, SMNVEV (reference sequence). The length of the CDR3 is 16 residues. V was pared by 0 bases and J by 0 bases, with 9 bases between. CDR3 in DNA: TGTGCCAGCAGTTTATCACCGGGAATAGCCAAAAACATTCAGTACTTC. This encodes CASSLSPGIAKNIQYF.

The V and J genes are TRBV29-1 and TRBJ2-1; D is ambiguous. Deletions cut 7 bases from V and 10 bases from J, with 14 bases between. Germline V gives CDR1 SQVTM, CDR2 ANQGSEA. There are 11 residues in the CDR3. The CDR3 sequence: CSGSSWIEQFF. CDR3 DNA: TGCAGCGGAAGTAGCTGGATCGAGCAGTTCTTC.

This chain uses TRBV2 with TRBJ2-3, with D maybe TRBD1 (6 bases). V was pared by 3 bases and J by 6 bases, with 13 bases between. This CDR3 is 14 amino acids long. Germline CDR1 and CDR2: SNHLY and FYNNEI. CDR3 nucleotide sequence: TGTGCCAGCAGTGAGGACAGACAGAGGGATACGCAGTATTTT. This translates into CASSEDRQRDTQYF.

This clonotype was seen repeatedly, ten times or more. The rearrangement uses TRBV6-4 and TRBJ2-1; no clear D. Germline V lookup: CDR1 MRHNA, CDR2 SNTAGT. V lost 3 bases and J 2 bases, leaving 11 bases between the germline ends. The CDR3 has 15 amino acids. The CDR3, as DNA: TGTGCCAGCAGTGAGGCGGACCTTCCCTACAATGAGCAGTTCTTC. This codes for CASSEADLPYNEQFF.

The CDR3 DNA is TGTGCCAGTAGTATAACGCAGGGGCATATTGCCGGGGAGCTGTTTTTT. Translated: CASSITQGHIAGELFF. The chain carries TRBV19 and TRBJ2-2; D is perhaps TRBD1 (6 bases). V was clipped by 2 bases and J by 6 bases, with 16 bases between them. This CDR3 is 16 amino acids long. Germline V lookup: CDR1 LNHDA, CDR2 SQIVND (reference sequence).

The chain has TRBV20-1 and TRBJ2-5; D is possibly TRBD2 (6 bases). Germline V lookup: CDR1 DFQATT, CDR2 SNEGSKA (reference sequence). The CDR3 runs 15 residues. The germline V and J ends were trimmed by 6 bases and 4 bases, with 21 bases remaining between them. The CDR3 spells CSAHEGGRGGETQYF. Written as DNA, the CDR3 is TGCAGTGCCCACGAAGGAGGGAGAGGCGGAGAGACCCAGTACTTC.

The chain couples TRBV6-2 or TRBV6-3 to TRBJ1-3, with TRBD1 as a possible D gene (5 bases). This CDR3 has 16 amino acids. Per the germline V gene, CDR1 is MNHEY and CDR2 is SVGEGT. Trimming left V 2 bases short and J 3 bases short, with 14 bases between. CDR3 loop: CASSYGSAQGGNTIYF. Here the CDR3 DNA reads TGTGCCAGCAGTTACGGCTCCGCCCAGGGTGGAAACACCATATATTTT.

This clonotype was recorded many times. V is TRBV25-1 and J is TRBJ2-7, with D possibly TRBD2 on 5 matching bases. The CDR3 contains 14 residues. V lost 4 bases to trimming and J lost 6 bases, with 16 bases between them. Germline V gene lookup returns CDR1 MGHDK and CDR2 SYGVNS. CDR3 bases: TGTGCCAGCAGTGCCCCCGGGGTGGGTTCCGAGCAGTACTTC. Translated: CASSAPGVGSEQYF.

There are a few counts of this clonotype. The V and J genes are TRBV4-2 and TRBJ2-7; tentative D call: TRBD2 (6 bases). The CDR3 is 14 amino acids. CDR1 is LGHNA, CDR2 YNFKEQ, per germline. V was pared by 1 base and J by 6 bases, with 13 bases between. CDR3 nucleotide sequence: TGTGCCAGCAGCCAAGGAGACAAGGAGGGCGAGCAGTACTTC. Amino acids: CASSQGDKEGEQYF.

Points on this clonotype: This may come from a read error, since a much larger clone is one base off. The rearrangement links TRBV21-1 to TRBJ1-6; the D call in the table, TRBD1, was not verified against the DNA. TRBV21-1 is a recognized pseudogene. CDR3 length: 16 amino acids. The DNA for the CDR3 is TGTGCCAGCAGCAATCCCTTGGGTACAGGGGTCTCACCCCTCCACTTT. It yields the protein CASSNPLGTGVSPLHF.

This clonotype was found many times. The chain recombines TRBV14 with TRBJ1-1; 7 nucleotides agree with TRBD1. There are 14 residues in the CDR3. The V segment lost 1 base and the J segment 7 bases; nucleotides outside the gene matches: 6. Germline lookup yields CDR1 SGHDN and CDR2 FVKESK. The CDR3 is CASSQARGGSEAFF. The CDR3 nucleotides read TGTGCCAGCAGCCAAGCCAGGGGGGGGAGTGAAGCTTTCTTT.

This clonotype was counted ten times or more. This rearrangement joins TRBV2 to TRBJ2-3; 8 bases line up with TRBD2. Per germline, CDR1 SNHLY and CDR2 FYNNEI. This CDR3 spans 13 amino acids. V was clipped by 9 bases and J by 2 bases; unmatched bases: 4. The CDR3 loop is CASRTSITDTQYF. CDR3 nucleotides: TGTGCCAGTCGGACTAGCATCACAGATACGCAGTATTTT.

This clonotype was recorded at least ten times. J is TRBJ2-1 and V is TRBV7-9, with 8 nucleotides matching TRBD1. Trimming removed 1 base from V and 7 bases from J; junction bases left unmatched: 6. Germline V gene data show CDR1 as SEHNR and CDR2 as FQNEAQ (reference sequence). CDR3 length: 15 residues. Here the CDR3 reads CASSLVQGAINEQFF. The DNA for the CDR3 is TGTGCCAGCAGCTTAGTGCAGGGGGCGATTAATGAGCAGTTCTTC.

The gene calls are TRBV3-1 and TRBJ1-1; no firm D call. The V and J ends lost 3 bases and 3 bases respectively, with 5 bases between them. This CDR3 region has 12 residues. Germline-derived CDR1 and CDR2 are LGHDT and YNNKEL (reference sequence). The DNA of the CDR3 is TGTGCCAGCAGCCAGAAGTACACTGAAGCTTTCTTT. Its translation is CASSQKYTEAFF.

The rearrangement joins TRBV7-2 to TRBJ2-5; D could derive from TRBD1 or TRBD2 (5 bases each). The germline gives CDR1 SGHTA, CDR2 FQGNSA. This CDR3 is built from 14 residues. The V end lost 4 bases, the J end lost 2 bases, and 11 bases lay between the germline ends. CDR3 sequence (DNA): TGTGCCAGCAGCTCCGGGGCCAATCAAGAGACCCAGTACTTC. Amino acids: CASSSGANQETQYF.

The V and J genes are TRBV24-1 and TRBJ1-5; D call uncertain. Germline CDR1 and CDR2: KGHDR and SFDVKD. This CDR3 comprises 13 residues. Trimming shortened V by 7 bases and J by 4 bases, and 10 bases separated the two germline ends. CDR3 nucleotide sequence: TGTGCCACCAGCGGGCAGGAAAATCAGCCCCAGCATTTT. It specifies CATSGQENQPQHF.

The chain joins TRBV7-8 to TRBJ2-2, with D hard to call. The CDR3 runs to 15 residues. Germline V CDR1 and CDR2: SGHVS, FQNEAQ. The V and J ends lost 1 base and 9 bases respectively, with 15 bases between them. CDR3 amino acids: CASSLGSAVGRELFF. In nucleotides, the CDR3 is TGTGCCAGCAGCTTAGGTAGTGCGGTCGGAAGGGAGCTGTTTTTT.

This clonotype came up many times. The chain links TRBV5-8 to TRBJ2-2; 12 bases fit TRBD2. V was pared by 4 bases and J by 0 bases, with 1 base of the junction left unmatched. CDR3 length: 16 residues. The germline V gene has CDR1 SGHTS and CDR2 YDEGEE. The CDR3 DNA sequence: TGTGCCAGCAGCCGGACTAGCGGGGCGAACACCGGGGAGCTGTTTTTT. Protein product: CASSRTSGANTGELFF.

The rearrangement joins TRBV9 to TRBJ2-1; 13 bases map to TRBD2. The CDR3 has 18 amino acids. With 0 bases clipped from V and 0 bases from J, the junction kept 3 bases outside the gene matches. Germline V gene lookup returns CDR1 SGDLS and CDR2 YYNGEE. The chain's CDR3 is CASSVGLAGGLSYNEQFF. Written as DNA, the CDR3 is TGTGCCAGCAGCGTAGGACTAGCGGGAGGTCTCTCCTACAATGAGCAGTTCTTC. Based on the CDR3 plus reference TRBV9 and TRBJ2-1, the full variable domain is DSGVTQTPKHLITATGQRVTLRCSPRSGDLSVYWYQQSLDQGLQFLIQYYNGEERAKGNILERFSAQQFPDLHSELNLSSLELGDSALYFCASSVGLAGGLSYNEQFFGPGTRLTVL.

The chain combines TRBV5-4 with TRBJ2-1, with 8 bases identical to TRBD1. The CDR3 is 15 amino acids. Germline CDR1 reads SGHNT; CDR2 reads YYREEE (reference sequence). The trim removed 4 bases at V and 1 base at J, leaving 4 bases unmatched. CDR3 sequence: CASSATGGSYNEQFF. Here the CDR3 DNA reads TGTGCCAGCAGCGCTACAGGGGGTTCCTACAATGAGCAGTTCTTC.

The chain couples TRBV5-4 to TRBJ2-5, with 9 positions matching TRBD1. Germline CDR1 is SGHNT and CDR2 is YYREEE (reference sequence). Unmatched junction bases numbered 3, after V lost 0 bases and J lost 3 bases. This CDR3 has 15 amino acids. Here the CDR3 DNA reads TGTGCCAGCAGCTTGGTGGGACAGGGAAAAGAGACCCAGTACTTC. Translation: CASSLVGQGKETQYF. The variable domain in full, with the rest retrieved from reference TRBV5-4 and TRBJ2-5, is ETGVTQSPTHLIKTRGQQVTLRCSSQSGHNTVSWYQQALGQGPQFIFQYYREEENGRGNFPPRFSGLQFPNYSSELNVNALELDDSALYLCASSLVGQGKETQYFGPGTRLLVL.

This clonotype was detected only a few times. The rearrangement joins TRBV27 to TRBJ2-7, with D perhaps TRBD1 (7 bases). The germline V gene has CDR1 MNHEY and CDR2 SMNVEV (reference sequence). Trimming took off 6 bases at V and 0 bases at J, with 15 bases between the two ends. The CDR3 runs 15 residues. Written as DNA, the CDR3 is TGTGCCAGCAGGCGGGGACAGTCGAGCTCCTACGAGCAGTACTTC. This translates into CASRRGQSSSYEQYF.

This clonotype was counted ten times or more. V gene TRBV29-1 combines with J gene TRBJ2-1; D may be TRBD1 or TRBD2 (5 bases each). V was shortened by 5 bases and J by 10 bases, with 15 bases between the two germline ends. This CDR3 is 12 amino acids long. Looked up from germline, CDR1 is SQVTM and CDR2 is ANQGSEA. The CDR3 DNA follows: TGCAGCGTTCCCGATCCGGGGCAAGAGCAGTTCTTC. Translating gives CSVPDPGQEQFF.

There are a few counts of this clonotype. The V and J genes are TRBV19 and TRBJ1-1; perhaps TRBD1 as D (5 bases). Germline CDR1 and CDR2: LNHDA and SQIVND (reference sequence). The CDR3 spans 14 residues. V was pared by 1 base and J by 1 base, with 7 bases between. The CDR3 DNA is TGTGCCAGTAGTATAGGGGGCGGGAACACTGAAGCTTTCTTT. Its translation is CASSIGGGNTEAFF.

V gene TRBV4-2 combines with J gene TRBJ1-1; D gene ambiguous. The CDR3 sequence is 15 residues long. Trimming shortened V by 4 bases and J by 1 base, and 13 bases separated the two germline ends. Germline V gene data show CDR1 as LGHNA and CDR2 as YNFKEQ. The CDR3 region is CASSLRDAKNTEAFF. The CDR3 region has the DNA TGTGCCAGCAGCCTGCGTGACGCGAAGAACACTGAAGCTTTCTTT.

This clonotype showed up many times. The V and J genes are TRBV6-1 and TRBJ2-3; D is unclear. Trimming pared 4 bases from V and 2 bases from J, leaving 22 bases between. Germline V CDR1 and CDR2: MNHNS, SASEGT. The CDR3 loop spans 18 amino acids. CDR3 DNA sequence: TGTGCCAGCAGTGCCTCGAACTTGCCAGGTACCTCCACAGATACGCAGTATTTT. It is translated as CASSASNLPGTSTDTQYF.

With regard to this clonotype: The junction departs from germline at one end; a sequencing error may be responsible. The V and J genes are TRBV6-2 or TRBV6-3 and TRBJ1-2; no clear D gene. From germline, CDR1 is MNHEY and CDR2 SVGEGT. The CDR3 consists of 12 residues. CDR3 protein: CVSSYPSEGYTF. CDR3 nucleotides: TGTGTCAGCAGCTACCCGTCGGAGGGCTACACCTTC.